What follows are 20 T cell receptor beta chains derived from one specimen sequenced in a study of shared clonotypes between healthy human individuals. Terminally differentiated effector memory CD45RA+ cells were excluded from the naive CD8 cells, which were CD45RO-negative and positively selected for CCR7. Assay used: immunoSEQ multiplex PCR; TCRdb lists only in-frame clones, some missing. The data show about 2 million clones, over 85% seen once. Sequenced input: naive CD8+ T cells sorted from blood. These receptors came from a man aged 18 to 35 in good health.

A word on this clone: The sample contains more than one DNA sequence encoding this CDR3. Here the CDR3 reads CAWTPGTNYGYTF. For the CDR3, the DNA is TGTGCCTGGACCCCGGGCACTAACTATGGCTACACCTTC. This chain joins TRBV30 and TRBJ1-2; D is unresolved. The CDR3 is 13 residues long. CDR1 and CDR2 from the germline V gene are GTSNPN and SVGIG (reference sequence). V lost 4 bases to trimming and J lost 0 bases, with 9 bases between them.

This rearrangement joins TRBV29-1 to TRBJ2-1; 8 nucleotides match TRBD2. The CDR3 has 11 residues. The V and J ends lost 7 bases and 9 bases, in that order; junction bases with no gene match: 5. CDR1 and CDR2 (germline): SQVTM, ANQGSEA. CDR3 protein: CSGGGYGEQFF. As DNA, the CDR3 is TGCAGCGGCGGGGGGTACGGTGAGCAGTTCTTC.

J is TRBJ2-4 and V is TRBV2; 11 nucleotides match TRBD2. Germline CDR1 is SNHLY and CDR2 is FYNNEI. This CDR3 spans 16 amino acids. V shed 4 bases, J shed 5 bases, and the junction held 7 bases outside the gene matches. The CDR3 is CASSASPGLAENIQYF. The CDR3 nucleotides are TGTGCCAGCAGTGCAAGTCCGGGACTAGCGGAAAACATTCAGTACTTC.

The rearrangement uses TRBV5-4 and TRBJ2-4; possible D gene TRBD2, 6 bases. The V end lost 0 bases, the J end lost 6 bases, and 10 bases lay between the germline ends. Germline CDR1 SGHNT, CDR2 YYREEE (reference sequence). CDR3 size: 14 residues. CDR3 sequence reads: CASSLGGGVNIQYF. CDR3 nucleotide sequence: TGTGCCAGCAGCTTGGGTGGCGGGGTAAACATTCAGTACTTC. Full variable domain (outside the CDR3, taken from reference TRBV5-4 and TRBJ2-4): ETGVTQSPTHLIKTRGQQVTLRCSSQSGHNTVSWYQQALGQGPQFIFQYYREEENGRGNFPPRFSGLQFPNYSSELNVNALELDDSALYLCASSLGGGVNIQYFGAGTRLSVL.

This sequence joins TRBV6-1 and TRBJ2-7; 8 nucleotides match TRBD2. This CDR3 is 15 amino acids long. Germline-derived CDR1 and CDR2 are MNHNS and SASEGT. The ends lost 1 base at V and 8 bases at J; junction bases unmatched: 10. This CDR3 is CASSEGSGSGWKQYF. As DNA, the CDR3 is TGTGCCAGCAGTGAAGGCAGCGGGAGCGGCTGGAAGCAGTACTTC.

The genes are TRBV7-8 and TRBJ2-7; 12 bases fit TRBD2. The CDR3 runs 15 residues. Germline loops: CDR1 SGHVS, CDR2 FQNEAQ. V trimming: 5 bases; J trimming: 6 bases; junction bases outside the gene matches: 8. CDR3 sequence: CASSRGLAGSGEQYF. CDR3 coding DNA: TGTGCCAGCAGCCGAGGACTAGCGGGATCAGGCGAGCAGTACTTC.

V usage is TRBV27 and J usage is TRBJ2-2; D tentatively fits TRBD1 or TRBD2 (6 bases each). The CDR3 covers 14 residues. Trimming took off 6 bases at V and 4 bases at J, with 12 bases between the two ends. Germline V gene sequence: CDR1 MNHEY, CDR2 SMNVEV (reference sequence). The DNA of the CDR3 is TGTGCCAGCAGGTTCAGGGGAGGCACCGGGGAGCTGTTTTTT. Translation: CASRFRGGTGELFF.

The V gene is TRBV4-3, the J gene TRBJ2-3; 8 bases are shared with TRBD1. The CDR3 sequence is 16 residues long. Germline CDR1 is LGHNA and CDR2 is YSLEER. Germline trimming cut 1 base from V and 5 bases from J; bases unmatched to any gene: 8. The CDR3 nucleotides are TGCGCCAGCAGCCAAGTCTTGACAGGGGTCGAAGATACGCAGTATTTT. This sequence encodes CASSQVLTGVEDTQYF.

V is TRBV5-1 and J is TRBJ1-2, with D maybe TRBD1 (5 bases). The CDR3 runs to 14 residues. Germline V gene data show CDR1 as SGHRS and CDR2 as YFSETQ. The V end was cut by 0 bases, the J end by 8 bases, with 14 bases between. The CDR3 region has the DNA TGCGCCAGCAGCTTGGACTCAGGGATAGAAGGCTACACCTTC. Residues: CASSLDSGIEGYTF.

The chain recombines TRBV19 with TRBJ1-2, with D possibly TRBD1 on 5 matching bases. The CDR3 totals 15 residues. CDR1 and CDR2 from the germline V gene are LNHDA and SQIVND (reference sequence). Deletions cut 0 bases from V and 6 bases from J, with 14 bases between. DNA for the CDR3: TGTGCCAGTAGTATAGATCTTCCCAGGGTTGATGGCTACACCTTC. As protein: CASSIDLPRVDGYTF. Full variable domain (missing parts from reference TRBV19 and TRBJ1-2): DGGITQSPKYLFRKEGQNVTLSCEQNLNHDAMYWYRQDPGQGLRLIYYSQIVNDFQKGDIAEGYSVSREKKESFPLTVTSAQKNPTAFYLCASSIDLPRVDGYTFGSGTRLTVV.

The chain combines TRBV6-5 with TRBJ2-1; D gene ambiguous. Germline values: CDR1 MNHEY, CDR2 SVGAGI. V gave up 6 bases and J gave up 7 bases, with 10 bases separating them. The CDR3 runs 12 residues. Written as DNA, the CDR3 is TGTGCCAGCAGCCCGACTGATAATGAGCAGTTCTTC. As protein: CASSPTDNEQFF.

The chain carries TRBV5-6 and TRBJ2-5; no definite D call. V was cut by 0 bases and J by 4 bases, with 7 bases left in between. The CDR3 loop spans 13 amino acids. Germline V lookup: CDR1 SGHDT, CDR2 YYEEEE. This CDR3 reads CASSLARVETQYF. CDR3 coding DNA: TGTGCCAGCAGCTTGGCTCGGGTAGAGACCCAGTACTTC.

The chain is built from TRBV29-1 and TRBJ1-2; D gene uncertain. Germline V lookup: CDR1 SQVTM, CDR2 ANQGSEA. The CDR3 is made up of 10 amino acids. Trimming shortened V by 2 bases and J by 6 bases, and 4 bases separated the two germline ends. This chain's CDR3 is CSVERDGYTF. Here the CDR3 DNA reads TGCAGCGTTGAAAGGGATGGCTACACCTTC.

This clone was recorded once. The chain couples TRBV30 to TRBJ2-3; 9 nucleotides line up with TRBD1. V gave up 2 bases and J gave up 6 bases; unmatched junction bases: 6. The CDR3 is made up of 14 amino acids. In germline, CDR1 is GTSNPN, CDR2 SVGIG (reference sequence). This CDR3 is CAWSRTGETDTQYF. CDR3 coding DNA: TGTGCCTGGAGTAGGACAGGGGAGACCGATACGCAGTATTTT.

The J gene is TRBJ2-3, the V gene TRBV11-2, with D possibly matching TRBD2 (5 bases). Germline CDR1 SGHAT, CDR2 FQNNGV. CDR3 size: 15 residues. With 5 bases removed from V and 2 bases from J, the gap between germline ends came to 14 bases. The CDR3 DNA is TGTGCCAGCAGCCCCTACACGGGAATCACAGATACGCAGTATTTT. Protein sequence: CASSPYTGITDTQYF.

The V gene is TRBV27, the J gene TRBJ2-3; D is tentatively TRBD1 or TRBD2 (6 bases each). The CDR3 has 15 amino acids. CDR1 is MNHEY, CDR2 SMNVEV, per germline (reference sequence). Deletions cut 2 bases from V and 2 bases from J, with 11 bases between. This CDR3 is CASSLGGLNTDTQYF. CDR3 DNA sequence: TGTGCCAGCAGTTTAGGGGGGCTTAACACAGATACGCAGTATTTT.

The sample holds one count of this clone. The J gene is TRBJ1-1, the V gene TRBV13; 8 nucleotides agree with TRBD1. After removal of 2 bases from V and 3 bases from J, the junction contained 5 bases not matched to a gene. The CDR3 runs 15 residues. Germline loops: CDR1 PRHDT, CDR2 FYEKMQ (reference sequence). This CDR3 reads CASSLSGGGDTEAFF. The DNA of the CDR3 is TGTGCCAGCAGCTTATCAGGGGGCGGAGACACTGAAGCTTTCTTT.

The CDR3 reads CASSVDGGGLNSPLHF. In DNA form, the CDR3 reads TGTGCCAGCAGCGTAGATGGAGGGGGCCTTAATTCACCCCTCCACTTT. V is TRBV9 and J is TRBJ1-6; 7 nucleotides agree with TRBD1. In germline, CDR1 is SGDLS, CDR2 YYNGEE. The CDR3 has 16 amino acids. V was clipped by 0 bases and J by 6 bases; unmatched bases: 6.

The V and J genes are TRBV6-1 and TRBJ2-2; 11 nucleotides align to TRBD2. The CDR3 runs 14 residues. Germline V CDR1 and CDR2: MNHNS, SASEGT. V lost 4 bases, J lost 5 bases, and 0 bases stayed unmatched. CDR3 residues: CASSGLAGTGELFF. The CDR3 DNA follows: TGTGCCAGCAGTGGACTAGCGGGGACCGGGGAGCTGTTTTTT.

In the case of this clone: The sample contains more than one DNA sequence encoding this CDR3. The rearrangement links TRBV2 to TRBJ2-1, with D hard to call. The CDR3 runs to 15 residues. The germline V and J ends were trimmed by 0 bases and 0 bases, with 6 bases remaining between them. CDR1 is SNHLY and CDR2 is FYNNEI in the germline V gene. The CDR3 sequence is CASSEALSSYNEQFF. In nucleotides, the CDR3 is TGTGCCAGCAGTGAAGCACTGAGCTCCTACAATGAGCAGTTCTTC.